This T cell receptor (beta chain) came from a study of blood T cell repertoires in COVID-19. Whole-study context: The United States, Italy and Spain were the sources of the acute and convalescent COVID-19 samples. PBMCs, B-cell-depleted T cells, or T cells were the source of the cDNA or gDNA that made up the material.

Per the authors' pipeline: Amplification of reference gene primers was used by the study to estimate nucleated cell counts. TCRdb keeps only in-frame clones here, not all; method: immunoSEQ multiplex PCR. V and J calls and clone size are given by that table; D and trimming were obtained from the DNA. The sample shows more than 85,000 clones, 85% of them seen only once. CDR1 and CDR2 from the germline V gene are SGHRS and YFSETQ. With 0 bases clipped from V and 5 bases from J, the junction kept 10 bases outside the gene matches. The length of the CDR3 is 17 residues. V gene TRBV5-1 combines with J gene TRBJ2-1, with 8 nucleotides matching TRBD2. This TCR was sampled from a man aged 80 or over with acute or convalescent COVID-19. Sequencing was done on a sample of peripheral blood. CDR3 residues: CASSLDAGGAVNNEQFF. The CDR3 DNA reads as TGCGCCAGCAGCTTGGACGCGGGGGGAGCGGTTAACAATGAGCAGTTCTTC.